These T cell receptor beta chains were read from a single sample in a study of blood T cell repertoires in COVID-19. The assay was immunoSEQ multiplex PCR, and TCRdb's table has in-frame clones only and misses some. The sample comprises 200,000 or so clones, around 90% of which are singletons, and roughly 8.8% rests with the top ten. The sequencing sample was made of PBMCs or T cells enriched from blood (not recorded which). The receptors come from a woman under 30 who had recovered from COVID-19. The CDR3 runs from the conserved cysteine through the conserved F or W. D genes are given only for firm matches. Not every row has a clone size; where given, it reads once, few, many or a size class.

.	TRBJ2-7	TRBV28	.	TGTGCCAGCAGCCCTTCGGCCTACGAGCAGTACTTC	CASSPSAYEQYF
.	TRBJ1-6	TRBV30	.	TGTGCCTGGAGTGTATCGGGGGGTTATAATTCACCCCTCCACTTT	CAWSVSGGYNSPLHF
TRBD1	TRBJ1-1	TRBV6-5	.	TGTGCCAGCAGTATTAAGGGACAGAGTACTACTGAAGCTTTCTTT	CASSIKGQSTTEAFF
TRBD2	TRBJ2-5	TRBV7-3	.	TGTGCCAGCAGCGAAATATGGACTAGTCAAGAGACCCAGTACTTC	CASSEIWTSQETQYF
.	TRBJ1-1	TRBV9	.	TGTGCCAGCAGCACAGAGTCGAGGACAGACATCACTGAAGCTTTCTTT	CASSTESRTDITEAFF
TRBD2	TRBJ2-2	TRBV18	.	TGTGCCAGCTCACCCGGCGGGGGGACCGGGGAGCTGTTTTTT	CASSPGGGTGELFF
TRBD1	TRBJ2-5	TRBV19	.	TGTGCCAGTCAAAGACAGGGGGCGATTCAAGAGACCCAGTACTTC	CASQRQGAIQETQYF
TRBD2	TRBJ2-4	TRBV30	.	TGTGCCTGGAGTGTACAATTAAGCGGGGGTGTCGGCCTGAACATTCAGTACTTC	CAWSVQLSGGVGLNIQYF
TRBD2	TRBJ2-2	TRBV11-2	.	TGTGCCAGCAGTCCTGGACTAGCGGGGGGGCAAACCGGGGAGCTGTTTTTT	CASSPGLAGGQTGELFF
TRBD1	TRBJ1-2	TRBV27	.	TGTGCCAGCAGTTCGAGCCGGGACAGCGCGATCTATGGCTACACCTTC	CASSSSRDSAIYGYTF
.	TRBJ1-4	TRBV12-3/TRBV12-4	.	TGTGCCAGCAGTTTTCTTGGTAGTGAAAAACTGTTTTTT	CASSFLGSEKLFF
TRBD1	TRBJ1-6	TRBV5-6	.	TGTGCCAGCAACGCTGACCGGGACAGTTTATCACCCCTCCACTTT	CASNADRDSLSPLHF
TRBD1	TRBJ1-5	TRBV7-6	.	TGTGCCAGCAGTCCAGACAGGGGGCAGGGGCAGCCCCAGCATTTT	CASSPDRGQGQPQHF
TRBD1	TRBJ1-1	TRBV7-6	.	TGTGCCAGCAGCTCAATCGGACAGGGGGTGGGGAACACTGAAGCTTTCTTT	CASSSIGQGVGNTEAFF
TRBD1	TRBJ2-2	TRBV18	.	TGTGCCAGCTCACCGGACAGGCCGCCTAACACCGGGGAGCTGTTTTTT	CASSPDRPPNTGELFF
.	TRBJ1-6	TRBV30	.	TGTGCCTGGAGGGGAGCGGGTCTTGGAAATTCACCCCTCCACTTT	CAWRGAGLGNSPLHF
TRBD2	TRBJ2-5	TRBV4-1	.	TGCGCCAGCAGCCCCGGGACTAGCGGGGGGGCCAAAGAGACCCAGTACTTC	CASSPGTSGGAKETQYF
TRBD1	TRBJ1-1	TRBV18	.	TGTGCCAGCTCAAAGATGGGACAGGGATTGAACACTGAAGCTTTCTTT	CASSKMGQGLNTEAFF
.	TRBJ1-1	TRBV4-1	.	TGCGCCAGCAGCCAAGAAAGGGAGACGATGTTGAACACTGAAGCTTTCTTT	CASSQERETMLNTEAFF
.	TRBJ1-6	TRBV12-5	.	TGTGCTAGTGGTTTGTGGACAGTTCAATCACCCCTCCACTTT	CASGLWTVQSPLHF
TRBD1	TRBJ1-1	TRBV10-3	.	TGTGCCATCAGTGAGTCCGGAGGGACAGGGGGATCGAACACTGAAGCTTTCTTT	CAISESGGTGGSNTEAFF
.	TRBJ2-1	TRBV11-3	.	TGTGCCAGCAGCCCTGCGGGGGCAGGTAATGAGCAGTTCTTC	CASSPAGAGNEQFF
.	TRBJ2-1	TRBV4-1	.	TGCGCCAGCAGCCAAGATCCAGGGGTTGAGCAGTTCTTC	CASSQDPGVEQFF
TRBD2	TRBJ2-2	TRBV28	once	TGTGCCAGCAGCACCGCGGGGGGGCAGAACGGGGAGCTGTTTTTT	CASSTAGGQNGELFF
.	TRBJ1-2	TRBV3-1/TRBV3-2	once	TGTGCCAGCAGTCAGGTCGGGAGAGGGGCGGACTATGGCTACACCTTC	CASSQVGRGADYGYTF
TRBD1	TRBJ1-4	TRBV7-9	.	TGTGCCAGTACGGGACAGGGGGCTGAAAAACTGTTTTTT	CASTGQGAEKLFF
TRBD1	TRBJ1-4	TRBV27	.	TGTGCCAGCAGAGGACAGGAAAATGAAAAACTGTTTTTT	CASRGQENEKLFF
.	TRBJ2-3	TRBV28	.	TGTGCCAGCAATGGGGGGGCCAAAGATACGCAGTATTTT	CASNGGAKDTQYF
.	TRBJ2-3	TRBV20-1	.	TGCAGTGCTAGTTCGGGGGTCACAGATACGCAGTATTTT	CSASSGVTDTQYF
.	TRBJ1-5	TRBV6-2/TRBV6-3	.	TGTGCCAGCAGCCCTCCGGGGAGGGGTCTTAATCAGCCCCAGCATTTT	CASSPPGRGLNQPQHF
TRBD1	TRBJ1-5	TRBV4-1	.	TGCGCCAGCAGCCAAGAGGGACAGGGGTTCCAGCCCCAGCATTTT	CASSQEGQGFQPQHF
TRBD1	TRBJ1-2	TRBV2	.	TGTGCCAGCAGAGACCCTGGACAGGCCAACTATGGCTACACCTTC	CASRDPGQANYGYTF
TRBD1	TRBJ1-5	TRBV27	.	TGTGCCAGCAGGGTGATCGGGACAGGCAATCAGCCCCAGCATTTT	CASRVIGTGNQPQHF
.	TRBJ1-2	TRBV20-1	.	TGCAGTGCTAGTCCCCGGGACACTGGCTTC	CSASPRDTGF
.	TRBJ1-2	TRBV19	.	.	CASTSGLIDGYTF
TRBD1	TRBJ2-5	TRBV2	.	TGTGCCAGCAGTTCCTTGGACAGGGGTCAAGAGACCCAGTACTTC	CASSSLDRGQETQYF
TRBD2	TRBJ2-1	TRBV29-1	.	TGCAGCGTTCGGACTAGCGGGGGGGCCTCCAATCAGCAGTTCTTC	CSVRTSGGASNQQFF
.	TRBJ1-3	TRBV2	.	TGTGCCAGCAGTGCAGGGGTAGGAAACACCATATATTTT	CASSAGVGNTIYF
.	TRBJ1-6	TRBV30	.	TGTGCCTGGAACGGGGGTGAGGGGTCACCCCTCCACTTT	CAWNGGEGSPLHF
TRBD1	TRBJ1-1	TRBV9	.	TGTGCCAGCAGAGGACAGGGTTGGACTGAAGCTTTCTTT	CASRGQGWTEAFF
.	TRBJ1-2	TRBV30	.	TGTGCCTGGAGTGTACCGCCAGCTAACTATGGCTACACCTTC	CAWSVPPANYGYTF
TRBD2	TRBJ2-1	TRBV5-6	.	TGTGCCAGCAGCCTGGGACTAGCGGGGGCTGAGCAGTTCTTC	CASSLGLAGAEQFF
.	TRBJ2-7	TRBV6-5	.	TGTGCCAGCAGTTACGTAGGGAGCTACGAGCAGTACTTC	CASSYVGSYEQYF
TRBD1	TRBJ1-2	TRBV11-2	.	TGTGCCAGCAGTTTCGGACAGGGGCTTTACTATGGCTACACCTTC	CASSFGQGLYYGYTF
.	TRBJ2-3	TRBV21-1	.	TGTGCCAGCAGCCAGGCCGTCGGGGGGGCTCCGAATACGCAGTATTTT	CASSQAVGGAPNTQYF